This TCR beta chain stems from a study of T cells in women clearing cervical HPV infection. On this clone: The read is 3 residues too short to cover the CDR3 end, so that end is filled in from the germline J gene.

CDR1 is MDHEN, CDR2 SYDVKM, per germline. There are 17 residues in the CDR3. Trimming shortened V by 5 bases and J by 3 bases, and 21 bases separated the two germline ends. TCR beta CDR3 amplified by multiplex PCR from roughly 1,300 ng genomic DNA. Libraries were prepared by immunoSEQ multiplex PCR; TCRdb keeps only in-frame clonotypes and omits some of them. Its table records fewer than 50,000 clones. The chain recombines TRBV28 with TRBJ2-3; a possible D gene is TRBD1 (5 bases). The TCR comes from a woman aged 18 to 69 with a cervical HPV16 infection that either progressed to CIN3+ or cleared (not recorded which). Sample: blood buffy coat. The sequenced CDR3 bases are TGTGCCAGCAGTCCACCCCCCTTGGGGCGCATAACAGATACG. Protein: CASSPPPLGRITDT. The CDR3 in full is CASSPPPLGRITDTQYF.